This T cell receptor beta chain was identified during a study of blood T cell repertoires in COVID-19. Looking at the study overall: Some COVID-19 samples were acute and others convalescent; all came from the United States, Italy and Spain. PBMCs, B-cell-depleted T cells, or T cells were the source of the cDNA or gDNA that made up the material.

Authors' processing steps: Using reference gene primer amplification, nucleated cell counts were estimated. Assay used: immunoSEQ multiplex PCR; TCRdb lists only in-frame clones, some missing. That table furnishes V, J and clone size, whereas the DNA furnished D and trimming. The sample holds approximately 100,000 clones, about 87% seen once. Specimen: peripheral blood. This receptor was taken from a woman aged 25 to 39 with acute or convalescent COVID-19.

The CDR3 coding sequence is TGCAGCGCCCGAAGTGGGAGGGGCACTGAAGCTTTCTTT. Its protein is CSARSGRGTEAFF. The chain joins TRBV29-1 to TRBJ1-1; D possibly corresponds to TRBD1 (5 bases). Germline V gives CDR1 SQVTM, CDR2 ANQGSEA. V gave up 7 bases and J gave up 4 bases, with 16 bases separating them. CDR3 length: 13 residues. Drawing the rest from reference TRBV29-1 and TRBJ1-1, the complete variable domain is SAVISQKPSRDICQRGTSLTIQCQVDSQVTMMFWYRQQPGQSLTLIATANQGSEATYESGFVIDKFPISRPNLTFSTLTVSNMSPEDSSIYLCSARSGRGTEAFFGQGTRLTVV.